The 32 T cell receptor beta chains reported below all come from one sample, sequenced in a study of T-cell memory formation after mild COVID-19. MiXCR, run by TCRdb on the 5' RACE reads, gives a single entry per CDR3 protein. The sample consists of around 190,000 distinct CDR3 sequences, roughly 20% of them appearing once. The sample comprised PBMCs or a T cell subset sorted from them (not recorded which). These receptors were taken from a man aged 18 to 29 who had mild COVID-19 (a few samples of this study predate the infection). Cell type and time point are not known.

This chain joins TRBV4-2 and TRBJ1-5; maybe TRBD1 (6 bases). Trimming left V 1 base short and J 2 bases short, with 15 bases between. The CDR3 is made up of 17 amino acids. CDR1 and CDR2 (germline): LGHNA, YNFKEQ. This CDR3 reads CASSQGEGGEGNQPQHF. The DNA for the CDR3 is TGTGCCAGCAGCCAAGGGGAAGGGGGAGAGGGCAATCAGCCCCAGCATTTT.

This clonotype was counted a few times. This chain links TRBV6-5 with TRBJ2-3, with 14 nucleotides matching TRBD2. V dropped 4 bases and J dropped 12; count of bases not matched to a gene: 9. The CDR3 has 15 residues. Germline V gene lookup returns CDR1 MNHEY and CDR2 SVGAGI. In DNA form, the CDR3 reads TGTGCCAGCAGTTCACGTGGACTAGCGGGGGGAGCTCAGTATTTT. This encodes CASSSRGLAGGAQYF.

This clonotype was observed many times. This chain uses TRBV7-2 with TRBJ2-3; D gene unclear. In germline, CDR1 is SGHTA, CDR2 FQGNSA. CDR3 size: 12 residues. V lost 4 bases and J 3 bases, leaving 5 bases between the germline ends. CDR3 nucleotides: TGTGCCAGCAGCTCGAGGACAGATACGCAGTATTTT. Amino acids: CASSSRTDTQYF.

This clonotype was seen a handful of times. This rearrangement joins TRBV28 to TRBJ2-3; 8 nucleotides match TRBD1. The CDR3 totals 15 residues. J was trimmed by 2 bases and V by 6 bases; bases with no gene match: 7. The germline CDR1 and CDR2 sequences are MDHEN and SYDVKM. The CDR3 coding sequence is TGTGCCAGCAGGGGGGTGGGACAGGACACAGATACGCAGTATTTT. Translated: CASRGVGQDTDTQYF.

The chain is built from TRBV11-2 and TRBJ1-1; D unclear. Germline lookup yields CDR1 SGHAT and CDR2 FQNNGV. This CDR3 has 14 amino acids. The V gene lost 3 bases and the J gene lost 1 base, with 9 bases spanning the gap. CDR3 residues: CASSLGNGNTEAFF. The CDR3 DNA sequence: TGTGCCAGCAGCTTGGGGAACGGGAACACTGAAGCTTTCTTT. Drawing the rest from reference TRBV11-2 and TRBJ1-1, the complete variable domain is EAGVAQSPRYKIIEKRQSVAFWCNPISGHATLYWYQQILGQGPKLLIQFQNNGVVDDSQLPKDRFSAERLKGVDSTLKIQPAKLEDSAVYLCASSLGNGNTEAFFGQGTRLTVV.

The table lists this clonotype with a few counts. This sequence joins TRBV5-1 and TRBJ2-7; 7 bases align to TRBD1. Germline V CDR1 and CDR2: SGHRS, YFSETQ. The CDR3 consists of 15 residues. With V trimmed by 2 bases and J by 7 bases, 12 bases remained unmatched. The CDR3 nucleotides read TGCGCCAGCAGCTTTAAAACAGGGGACAAGAAGGAGCAGTACTTC. Protein sequence: CASSFKTGDKKEQYF.

This sequence joins TRBV6-1 and TRBJ1-5; D is ambiguous. The CDR3 runs to 14 residues. Trimming took off 4 bases at V and 0 bases at J, with 7 bases between the two ends. CDR1 is MNHNS, CDR2 SASEGT, per germline. The CDR3 region has the DNA TGTGCCAGCAGTGCCGGTTATAGCAATCAGCCCCAGCATTTT. Translated, it gives CASSAGYSNQPQHF.

V usage is TRBV5-4 and J usage is TRBJ2-7, with a possible D match to TRBD1 (5 bases). V lost 2 bases and J lost 3, with 6 bases in between. Looked up from germline, CDR1 is SGHNT and CDR2 is YYREEE (reference sequence). The CDR3 extends over 12 amino acids. This CDR3 is CASSLGVYEQYV. CDR3 coding DNA: TGTGCCAGCAGCTTAGGGGTCTACGAGCAGTACGTC.

The CDR3 region has the DNA TGCAGTGCTAGAGATGGGGTTGGACAGCCTTATGGCTACACCTTC. It specifies CSARDGVGQPYGYTF. The rearrangement joins TRBV20-1 to TRBJ1-2; D may be TRBD1 (6 bases). V lost 0 bases and J 5 bases, leaving 16 bases between the germline ends. Germline CDR1 is DFQATT and CDR2 is SNEGSKA (reference sequence). The CDR3 spans 15 residues.

The chain carries TRBV5-1 and TRBJ1-4; tentatively, D is TRBD1 (5 bases). The germline V gene has CDR1 SGHRS and CDR2 YFSETQ. The CDR3 totals 15 residues. V lost 2 bases to trimming and J lost 3 bases, with 11 bases between them. CDR3 coding DNA: TGCGCCAGCAGCTTAGCAGGGTCACCTAATGAAAAACTGTTTTTT. This translates into CASSLAGSPNEKLFF. Variable domain in full (rest from reference TRBV5-1 and TRBJ1-4): KAGVTQTPRYLIKTRGQQVTLSCSPISGHRSVSWYQQTPGQGLQFLFEYFSETQRNKGNFPGRFSGRQFSNSRSEMNVSTLELGDSALYLCASSLAGSPNEKLFFGSGTQLSVL.

This clonotype has a handful of counts. This chain joins TRBV5-1 and TRBJ2-7; 7 bases match TRBD1. The CDR3 loop spans 14 amino acids. Germline CDR1 and CDR2: SGHRS and YFSETQ. The V gene end was trimmed by 0 bases and the J gene end by 3 bases; junction bases not matched to a gene: 3. CDR3 DNA: TGCGCCAGCAGCTTGGAGGCAGGGGGCTACGAGCAGTACGTC. It is translated as CASSLEAGGYEQYV.

Only a few counts were recorded for this clonotype. The chain joins TRBV7-9 to TRBJ1-1; D gene uncertain. Trimming pared 5 bases from V and 8 bases from J, leaving 12 bases between. The CDR3 runs to 12 residues. The germline CDR1 and CDR2 sequences are SEHNR and FQNEAQ (reference sequence). Here the CDR3 DNA reads TGTGCCAGCAGCCCCGGGTTGGCCGAAGCTTTCTTT. It encodes CASSPGLAEAFF.

In this sample, this clonotype turned up a few times. The chain is built from TRBV6-2 or TRBV6-3 and TRBJ2-3; the D gene is possibly TRBD2 (7 bases). This CDR3 has 15 amino acids. Germline lookup yields CDR1 MNHEY and CDR2 SVGEGT. The ends were cut back, 6 bases at V and 4 bases at J, with 17 bases in the middle. CDR3 residues: CASRAGRGGADTQYF. CDR3 coding DNA: TGTGCCAGCAGGGCTGGGCGCGGGGGCGCAGATACGCAGTATTTT.

V gene TRBV12-3 or TRBV12-4 combines with J gene TRBJ2-7; D gene ambiguous. The CDR3 is 15 amino acids. V lost 6 bases, J lost 4 bases, and 19 bases lay in between. The CDR3 DNA reads as TGTGCCAGCAGATCTACCCACGGAACGGTTTACGAGCAGTACTTC. Encoded protein: CASRSTHGTVYEQYF.

The chain has TRBV10-3 and TRBJ2-1; 14 nucleotides line up with TRBD2. Germline-derived CDR1 and CDR2 are ENHRY and SYGVKD. J gave up 8 bases and V 9 bases, and 3 bases lay outside the gene matches. The CDR3 covers 13 residues. The CDR3 nucleotides read TGTGCCATGGGACTAGCGGGAGAAGATGAGCAGTTCTTC. As protein: CAMGLAGEDEQFF.

This clonotype was detected a few times. The rearrangement joins TRBV4-1 to TRBJ2-7, with unresolved D. The CDR3 has 13 amino acids. Trimming shortened V by 1 base and J by 7 bases, and 11 bases separated the two germline ends. Germline assignment: CDR1 MGHRA and CDR2 YSYEKL. The CDR3 region is CASSQADRREQYF. The CDR3 nucleotides are TGCGCCAGCAGCCAAGCGGACCGAAGAGAGCAGTACTTC.

This clonotype has only a few counts. The chain has TRBV20-1 and TRBJ2-5, with D uncertain. This CDR3 is 14 amino acids long. Deletions cut 0 bases from V and 5 bases from J, with 13 bases between. CDR1 and CDR2 (germline): DFQATT, SNEGSKA (reference sequence). CDR3 DNA sequence: TGCAGTGCTAGAGATCGCATGTCCGGGGAGACCCAGTACTTC. Amino acid sequence: CSARDRMSGETQYF.

The CDR3 region has the DNA TGTGCCAGCAGCCAGGGGGGGTACTACGAGCAGTACTTC. Amino acids: CASSQGGYYEQYF. The V gene is TRBV4-2, the J gene TRBJ2-7; 7 nucleotides match TRBD2. The J segment lost 3 bases and the V segment lost 3 bases, leaving 2 bases of the junction unmatched. CDR3 length: 13 residues. In germline, CDR1 is LGHNA, CDR2 YNFKEQ.

V is TRBV6-5 and J is TRBJ2-7; 9 positions match TRBD1. The CDR3 covers 14 residues. Germline V CDR1 and CDR2: MNHEY, SVGAGI. V trimming: 0 bases; J trimming: 3 bases; junction bases outside the gene matches: 0. Here the CDR3 reads CASSYSGQGYEQYF. Here the CDR3 DNA reads TGTGCCAGCAGTTACTCGGGACAGGGCTACGAGCAGTACTTC.

The rearrangement links TRBV10-3 to TRBJ2-7, with D maybe TRBD2 (6 bases). V was trimmed by 0 bases and J by 7 bases, leaving 13 bases between them. The CDR3 totals 14 residues. CDR1 and CDR2 from the germline V gene are ENHRY and SYGVKD. The CDR3 spells CAISESAGGGEQYF. The DNA of the CDR3 is TGTGCCATCAGTGAGTCGGCCGGGGGTGGGGAGCAGTACTTC.

The chain joins TRBV7-2 to TRBJ2-1; TRBD2 matches 12 bases. This CDR3 region has 15 residues. The germline gives CDR1 SGHTA, CDR2 FQGNSA. The J segment lost 6 bases and the V segment lost 6 bases, leaving 6 bases of the junction unmatched. The CDR3 loop reads CASRLAGGRVNEQFF. As DNA, the CDR3 is TGTGCCAGCAGACTAGCGGGGGGCAGGGTCAATGAGCAGTTCTTC.

The gene calls are TRBV10-3 and TRBJ1-1; 12 bases agree with TRBD1. Germline CDR1 is ENHRY and CDR2 is SYGVKD. The CDR3 is 17 residues long. The V and J ends lost 6 bases and 0 bases, in that order; junction bases with no gene match: 8. The CDR3 DNA sequence: TGTGCCATCAGACCGGGACAGGGGGCGACCATGAACACTGAAGCTTTCTTT. Its translation is CAIRPGQGATMNTEAFF.

The genes are TRBV5-1 and TRBJ2-7; D unclear. Germline CDR1 and CDR2: SGHRS and YFSETQ. Between the trimmed V and J ends, which lost 0 bases and 2 bases, there was a span of 15 bases. The length of the CDR3 is 16 residues. Here the CDR3 DNA reads TGCGCCAGCAGCTTGGAACCTGTGCCAAGTACCTACGAGCAGTACGTC. It encodes CASSLEPVPSTYEQYV.

This chain links TRBV5-1 with TRBJ2-1; D may be TRBD1 or TRBD2 (5 bases each). V was cut by 2 bases and J by 6 bases, with 12 bases left in between. The CDR3 has 14 residues. Germline CDR1 SGHRS, CDR2 YFSETQ. The DNA of the CDR3 is TGCGCCAGCAGCTTTTCCAGGGACGGCAATGAGCAGTTCTTC. Translation gives CASSFSRDGNEQFF.

This clonotype turned up a few times. The chain recombines TRBV5-1 with TRBJ2-1; TRBD2 aligns across 9 bases. Looked up from germline, CDR1 is SGHRS and CDR2 is YFSETQ. The V gene end was trimmed by 4 bases and the J gene end by 9 bases; junction bases not matched to a gene: 11. The CDR3 is 15 residues long. The CDR3 sequence is CASSLGVAGVVEQFF. CDR3 nucleotides: TGCGCCAGCAGCCTGGGGGTAGCGGGGGTCGTTGAGCAGTTCTTC.

The rearrangement links TRBV30 to TRBJ2-1; TRBD2 aligns across 12 bases. Unmatched junction bases numbered 11, after V lost 7 bases and J lost 10 bases. Per germline, CDR1 GTSNPN and CDR2 SVGIG (reference sequence). CDR3 size: 14 residues. The CDR3 spells CALPASGGAGEQFF. DNA for the CDR3: TGTGCCTTACCGGCTAGCGGGGGGGCGGGCGAGCAGTTCTTC. The whole variable domain, filled in from reference TRBV30 and TRBJ2-1, reads SQTIHQWPATLVQPVGSPLSLECTVEGTSNPNLYWYRQAAGRGLQLLFYSVGIGQISSEVPQNLSASRPQDRQFILSSKKLLLSDSGFYLCALPASGGAGEQFFGPGTRLTVL.

This clonotype was seen more than once but under ten times. The V gene is TRBV5-1, the J gene TRBJ1-6; D may be TRBD1 (6 bases). V was shortened by 0 bases and J by 7 bases, with 8 bases between the two germline ends. Per the germline V gene, CDR1 is SGHRS and CDR2 is YFSETQ. CDR3 length: 14 amino acids. In nucleotides, the CDR3 is TGCGCCAGCAGCTTGGAGGGGGACAATTCACCCCTCCACTTT. It yields the protein CASSLEGDNSPLHF.

The V call is TRBV27, the J call TRBJ1-5; TRBD1 is a possible D gene (5 bases). V lost 2 bases to trimming and J lost 11 bases, with 13 bases between them. The CDR3 loop spans 13 amino acids. Germline V CDR1 and CDR2: MNHEY, SMNVEV (reference sequence). CDR3 coding DNA: TGTGCCAGCAGTTTAGAGGGGTCGGGGGCCCAGCATTTT. This translates into CASSLEGSGAQHF.

This clonotype was observed many times. The V and J genes are TRBV7-2 and TRBJ2-3; D is ambiguous. Germline values: CDR1 SGHTA, CDR2 FQGNSA. V was shortened by 3 bases and J by 2 bases, with 9 bases between the two germline ends. The length of the CDR3 is 14 residues. CDR3 coding DNA: TGTGCCAGCAGCTTCGGTTATTACACAGATACGCAGTATTTT. Translating gives CASSFGYYTDTQYF.

This clonotype was seen more than once but under ten times. This chain joins TRBV7-3 and TRBJ1-1; D possibly corresponds to TRBD1 (6 bases). Trimming pared 0 bases from V and 4 bases from J, leaving 12 bases between. The CDR3 runs to 15 residues. Germline CDR1 and CDR2: SGHTA and FQGTGA. CDR3 residues: CASSLTYGGGTEAFF. DNA of the CDR3: TGTGCCAGCAGCTTAACGTATGGAGGGGGCACTGAAGCTTTCTTT.

This clonotype was observed at least ten times. V is TRBV5-1 and J is TRBJ2-1; 8 positions agree with TRBD2. The CDR3 is 15 residues long. V was pared by 0 bases and J by 7 bases, with 6 bases of the junction left unmatched. The V gene's germline CDR1 is SGHRS and CDR2 YFSETQ. CDR3 nucleotides: TGCGCCAGCAGCTTGGCCTCGGGGGGGCGTAATGAGCAGTTCTTC. Translation: CASSLASGGRNEQFF.

The genes are TRBV20-1 and TRBJ1-5; the match to TRBD1 covers 7 bases. CDR1 is DFQATT, CDR2 SNEGSKA, per germline (reference sequence). The CDR3 has 16 residues. After removal of 4 bases from V and 0 bases from J, the junction contained 9 bases not matched to a gene. CDR3 sequence reads: CSAINRQGYSNQPQHF. CDR3 DNA: TGCAGTGCTATCAACCGACAGGGCTATAGCAATCAGCCCCAGCATTTT.